What follows are 16 T cell receptor beta chains derived from one specimen sequenced in a study of shared clonotypes between healthy human individuals. Assay used: immunoSEQ multiplex PCR; TCRdb lists only in-frame clones, some missing. The sample holds roughly 1 million clones, 70% to 80% seen once. Source material: memory CD4+ T cells sorted from blood. Subset indicated: CD45RA-negative fraction. These receptors were taken from a man between 18 and 29 years old in good health.

This chain joins TRBV6-5 and TRBJ1-6, with D perhaps matching TRBD1 (5 bases). V dropped 6 bases and J dropped 10 bases, with 16 bases sitting between them. This CDR3 is 14 amino acids long. Per the germline V gene, CDR1 is MNHEY and CDR2 is SVGAGI. CDR3 sequence reads: CASSREGERSPLHF. Here the CDR3 DNA reads TGTGCCAGCAGCCGTGAAGGGGAACGCTCACCCCTCCACTTT.

Comments on this clone: The identical CDR3 is also encoded by other nucleotide sequences in the sample. This chain connects TRBV9 to TRBJ2-7, with TRBD2 matching 10 bases. This CDR3 is 15 amino acids long. V lost 0 bases and J lost 2; bases outside the gene matches: 2. From germline, CDR1 is SGDLS and CDR2 YYNGEE. The CDR3 loop reads CASSVGTSGPYEQYF. CDR3 DNA: TGTGCCAGCAGCGTAGGGACTAGCGGCCCCTACGAGCAGTACTTC.

This clone showed up just a few times. V is TRBV5-1 and J is TRBJ1-4, with D perhaps TRBD1 (5 bases). This CDR3 contains 15 residues. Trimming cost V 0 bases and J 3 bases, with 9 bases left between them. Germline CDR1 SGHRS, CDR2 YFSETQ. The CDR3 sequence is CASSLGGVANEKLFF. The CDR3 coding sequence is TGCGCCAGCAGCTTGGGGGGCGTCGCTAATGAAAAACTGTTTTTT.

The table lists this clone with a few counts. The gene calls are TRBV5-6 and TRBJ1-1; 7 nucleotides align to TRBD1. The length of the CDR3 is 15 residues. The germline V gene encodes CDR1 SGHDT and CDR2 YYEEEE. V lost 4 bases, J lost 5 bases, and 11 bases stayed unmatched. This CDR3 reads CASSPRGQRSTEAFF. CDR3 nucleotide sequence: TGTGCCAGCAGCCCGAGGGGGCAGAGATCTACTGAAGCTTTCTTT.

The chain is built from TRBV11-2 and TRBJ2-5; D possibly uses TRBD1 or TRBD2 (5 bases each). V lost 8 bases and J 5 bases, leaving 15 bases between the germline ends. Germline assignment: CDR1 SGHAT and CDR2 FQNNGV. The CDR3 runs 13 residues. DNA of the CDR3: TGTGCCAGCGCTTGGGGACCAGTGGAGACCCAGTACTTC. It is translated as CASAWGPVETQYF.

This rearrangement joins TRBV5-4 to TRBJ2-3, with a possible D match to TRBD2 (5 bases). Trimming removed 4 bases at V and 5 bases at J, with 8 bases between. The CDR3 spans 12 residues. CDR1 and CDR2 from the germline V gene are SGHNT and YYREEE (reference sequence). The CDR3 region is CASSRDGDTQYF. As DNA, the CDR3 is TGTGCCAGCAGCCGGGATGGAGATACGCAGTATTTT.

Notes on this clone: A far larger clone is just one base off, so this is likely a read error. The gene calls are TRBV11-3 and TRBJ2-1; TRBD2 matches 7 bases. The CDR3 runs to 14 residues. V lost 2 bases, J lost 4 bases, and 2 bases stayed unmatched. Germline CDR1 and CDR2: SGHNT and YENEEA. The CDR3 DNA is TGTGCCAGCAGCTTATACGGGGGGTACAATGAGCAGTTCTTC. The encoded protein is CASSLYGGYNEQFF.

The chain employs TRBV2 and TRBJ2-3, with D possibly TRBD2 on 6 matching bases. V lost 1 base, J lost 2 bases, and 10 bases lay in between. CDR3 length: 15 amino acids. Germline V gene lookup returns CDR1 SNHLY and CDR2 FYNNEI. The CDR3 region has the DNA TGTGCCAGCAGTGAAGTCAGGGACTCCACAGATACGCAGTATTTT. It yields the protein CASSEVRDSTDTQYF.

To note about this clone: Other DNA sequences in this sample translate to the same CDR3. The chain couples TRBV18 to TRBJ2-3; D gene ambiguous. CDR3 length equals 13 residues. Germline V CDR1 and CDR2: KGHSH, LQKENI. Trimming removed 0 bases at V and 0 bases at J, with 1 base between. The CDR3 sequence: CASSPPSTDTQYF. The DNA for the CDR3 is TGTGCCAGCTCACCACCGAGCACAGATACGCAGTATTTT.

CDR3 sequence reads: CASSLTGSGDTQYF. As DNA, the CDR3 is TGCGCCAGCAGCTTGACAGGGTCCGGAGATACGCAGTATTTT. The chain combines TRBV5-1 with TRBJ2-3; TRBD1 might be the D (6 bases). The V gene's germline CDR1 is SGHRS and CDR2 YFSETQ. V lost 1 base and J 5 bases, leaving 11 bases between the germline ends. This CDR3 contains 14 residues.

Only a few counts were recorded for this clone. The chain couples TRBV10-3 to TRBJ1-2; D possibly corresponds to TRBD1 (5 bases). Trimming removed 3 bases from V and 5 bases from J, with 16 bases in between. The CDR3 runs 15 residues. CDR1 and CDR2 (germline): ENHRY, SYGVKD. The CDR3 protein is CAISEEQERPYGYTF. The CDR3 bases are TGTGCCATCAGTGAAGAACAGGAAAGACCTTATGGCTACACCTTC.

This chain connects TRBV6-5 to TRBJ2-5; 14 nucleotides agree with TRBD2. With V trimmed by 6 bases and J by 7 bases, 7 bases remained unmatched. The CDR3 contains 15 residues. Germline values: CDR1 MNHEY, CDR2 SVGAGI. Here the CDR3 reads CASSPGLAGVGTQYF. The CDR3 DNA reads TGTGCCAGCAGCCCGGGACTAGCGGGAGTGGGGACCCAGTACTTC.

The chain links TRBV10-3 to TRBJ2-1, with D possibly being TRBD1 or TRBD2 (5 bases each). Deletions cut 4 bases from V and 6 bases from J, with 7 bases between. CDR1 and CDR2 from the germline V gene are ENHRY and SYGVKD. This CDR3 region has 12 residues. CDR3 region: CAISAGPNEQFF. The CDR3 DNA follows: TGTGCCATCAGTGCGGGGCCCAATGAGCAGTTCTTC.

This clone was counted only a few times. The CDR3 reads CASSLEPRQGGGYTF. CDR3 in DNA: TGTGCCAGCAGCTTAGAGCCCCGGCAGGGCGGTGGCTACACCTTC. V usage is TRBV11-2 and J usage is TRBJ1-2; maybe TRBD1 (5 bases). The CDR3 has 15 residues. Germline values: CDR1 SGHAT, CDR2 FQNNGV. The V gene lost 0 bases and the J gene lost 7 bases, with 15 bases spanning the gap. The full variable domain, with the rest looked up from reference TRBV11-2 and TRBJ1-2, is EAGVAQSPRYKIIEKRQSVAFWCNPISGHATLYWYQQILGQGPKLLIQFQNNGVVDDSQLPKDRFSAERLKGVDSTLKIQPAKLEDSAVYLCASSLEPRQGGGYTFGSGTRLTVV.

The rearrangement joins TRBV5-1 to TRBJ2-2; D uncertain. CDR1 and CDR2 (germline): SGHRS, YFSETQ. The CDR3 covers 12 residues. The V end was cut by 7 bases, the J end by 6 bases, with 10 bases between. The CDR3 sequence: CASQSASGELFF. CDR3 DNA: TGCGCCAGCCAATCCGCCTCCGGGGAGCTGTTTTTT.

The rearrangement joins TRBV27 to TRBJ2-7, with 9 bases matching TRBD2. With V trimmed by 6 bases and J by 4 bases, 7 bases remained unmatched. The CDR3 totals 14 residues. In germline, CDR1 is MNHEY, CDR2 SMNVEV (reference sequence). The CDR3 sequence is CASRRAGGRYEQYF. DNA of the CDR3: TGTGCCAGCAGAAGAGCGGGAGGAAGGTACGAGCAGTACTTC.